This TCR beta chain came from a study of shared clonotypes between healthy human individuals. Naive CD8 cells lacked CD45RO and underwent positive selection for CCR7, leaving out terminally differentiated effector memory CD45RA+ cells. Healthy adults negative for HIV, lacking recent acute infections or vaccinations, served as donors. Sequencing was performed with immunoSEQ multiplex PCR; in TCRdb, only in-frame clones are kept and a portion is missing. This sample has about 2 million clones, with about 94% found just once. V lost 3 bases and J lost 3, with 17 bases in between. Germline V gene lookup returns CDR1 KGHSH and CDR2 LQKENI. This CDR3 region has 16 residues.

This chain links TRBV18 with TRBJ1-2; a weak D match, TRBD1 (6 bases). Sequencing was carried out using naive CD8+ T cells sorted from blood. The receptor was derived from a man aged 18 to 30 in good health. CDR3 sequence (DNA): TGTGCCAGCTCACCGTTTAATGGGGGCGATTACTATGGCTACACCTTC. It yields the protein CASSPFNGGDYYGYTF.